The entry below gives a single T cell receptor beta chain sequence along with its context. Its antigen is unknown. This sample includes further DNA sequences coding for the same CDR3. The data belong to a study of shared clonotypes between healthy human individuals. Study-level points and caveats: Naive CD4 clonotypes were shared across a few donors at around 5.4%. Rarefaction showed that sequencing of sorted subsets was incomplete (despite large depth).

Trimming took 6 bases from V and 0 from J, leaving 19 bases between them. Germline V CDR1 and CDR2: SQVTM, ANQGSEA. This CDR3 has 16 amino acids. Sequencing was performed with immunoSEQ multiplex PCR; in TCRdb, only in-frame clones are kept and a portion is missing. The sample consists of approximately 1.9 million clones, just over 90% of them appearing once. Selected positively for CCR7 and CD45RO-negative, naive CD8 cells excluded terminally differentiated effector memory CD45RA+ cells. The genes are TRBV29-1 and TRBJ2-3; tentatively, D is TRBD1 (6 bases). The sample consisted of naive CD8+ T cells from PBMCs. This TCR was recovered from a man between 18 and 35 years old in good health. Some clones in this sample may be carry-over from other donors' samples. Here the CDR3 reads CSVFNTGLHSTDTQYF. CDR3 bases: TGCAGCGTATTTAACACAGGGCTCCATAGCACAGATACGCAGTATTTT.